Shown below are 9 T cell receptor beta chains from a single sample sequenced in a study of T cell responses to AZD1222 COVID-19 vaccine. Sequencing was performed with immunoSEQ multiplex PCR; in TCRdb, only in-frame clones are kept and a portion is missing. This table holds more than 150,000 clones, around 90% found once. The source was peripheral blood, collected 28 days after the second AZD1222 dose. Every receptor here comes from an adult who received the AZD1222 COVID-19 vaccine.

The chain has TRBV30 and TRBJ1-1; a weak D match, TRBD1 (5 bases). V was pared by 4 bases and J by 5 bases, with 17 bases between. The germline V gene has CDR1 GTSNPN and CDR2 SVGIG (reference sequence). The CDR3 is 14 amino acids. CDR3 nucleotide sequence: TGTGCCTGGACGCGAGGGGTCCAGCTTACTGAAGCTTTCTTT. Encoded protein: CAWTRGVQLTEAFF.

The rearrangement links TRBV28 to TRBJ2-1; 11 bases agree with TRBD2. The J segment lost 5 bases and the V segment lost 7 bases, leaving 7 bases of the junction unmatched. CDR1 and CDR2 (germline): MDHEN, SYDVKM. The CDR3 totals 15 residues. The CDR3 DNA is TGTGCCAGCACCATAGCGGGAGGGCGGAACAATGAGCAGTTCTTC. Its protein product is CASTIAGGRNNEQFF.

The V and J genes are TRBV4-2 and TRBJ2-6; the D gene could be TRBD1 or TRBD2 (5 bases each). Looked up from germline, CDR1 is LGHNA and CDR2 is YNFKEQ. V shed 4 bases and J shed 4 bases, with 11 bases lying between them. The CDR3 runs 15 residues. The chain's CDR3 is CASSPRGGGANVLTF. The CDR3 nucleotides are TGTGCCAGCAGCCCCCGGGGCGGCGGGGCCAACGTCCTGACTTTC.

The CDR3 spells CAISESGQGDGETQYF. The CDR3, as DNA: TGTGCCATCAGTGAGTCTGGGCAGGGGGACGGAGAGACCCAGTACTTC. The chain links TRBV10-3 to TRBJ2-5, with 7 bases that match TRBD1. Losses at the gene ends were 0 bases for V and 4 bases for J; bases not matched to a gene: 8. Germline V lookup: CDR1 ENHRY, CDR2 SYGVKD. The CDR3 totals 16 residues.

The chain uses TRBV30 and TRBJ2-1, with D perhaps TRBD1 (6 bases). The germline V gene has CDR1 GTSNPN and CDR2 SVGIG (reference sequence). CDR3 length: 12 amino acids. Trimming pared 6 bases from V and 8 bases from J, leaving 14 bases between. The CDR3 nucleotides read TGTGCCTGCCTGGACAGAGGGGATGAGCAGTTCTTC. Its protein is CACLDRGDEQFF.

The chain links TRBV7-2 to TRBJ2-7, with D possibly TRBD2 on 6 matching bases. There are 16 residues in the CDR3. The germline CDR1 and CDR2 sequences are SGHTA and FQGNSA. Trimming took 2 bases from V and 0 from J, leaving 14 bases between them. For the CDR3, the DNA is TGTGCCAGCAGCTTATTAATCCAGCGGGCCTCCTACGAGCAGTACTTC. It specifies CASSLLIQRASYEQYF. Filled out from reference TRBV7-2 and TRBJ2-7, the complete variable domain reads GAGVSQSPSNKVTEKGKDVELRCDPISGHTALYWYRQSLGQGLEFLIYFQGNSAPDKSGLPSDRFSAERTGGSVSTLTIQRTQQEDSAVYLCASSLLIQRASYEQYFGPGTRLTVT.

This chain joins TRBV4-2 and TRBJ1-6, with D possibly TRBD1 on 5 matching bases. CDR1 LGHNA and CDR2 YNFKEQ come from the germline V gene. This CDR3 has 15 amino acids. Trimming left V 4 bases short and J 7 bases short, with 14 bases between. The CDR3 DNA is TGTGCCAGCAGCCGACGGGACGGCTTAAATTCACCCCTCCACTTT. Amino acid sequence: CASSRRDGLNSPLHF.

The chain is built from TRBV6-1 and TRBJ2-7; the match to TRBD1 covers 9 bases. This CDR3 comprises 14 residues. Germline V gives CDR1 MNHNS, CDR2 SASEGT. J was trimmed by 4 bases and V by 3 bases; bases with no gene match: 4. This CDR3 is CASSDGTGTYEQYF. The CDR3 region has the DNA TGTGCCAGCAGTGATGGGACAGGGACGTACGAGCAGTACTTC.

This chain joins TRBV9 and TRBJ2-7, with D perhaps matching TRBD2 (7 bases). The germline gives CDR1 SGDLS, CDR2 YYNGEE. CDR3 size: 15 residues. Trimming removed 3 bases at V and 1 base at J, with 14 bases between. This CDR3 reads CASSEGGSDSYEQYF. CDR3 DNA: TGTGCCAGCAGCGAGGGGGGGTCGGATTCCTACGAGCAGTACTTC.